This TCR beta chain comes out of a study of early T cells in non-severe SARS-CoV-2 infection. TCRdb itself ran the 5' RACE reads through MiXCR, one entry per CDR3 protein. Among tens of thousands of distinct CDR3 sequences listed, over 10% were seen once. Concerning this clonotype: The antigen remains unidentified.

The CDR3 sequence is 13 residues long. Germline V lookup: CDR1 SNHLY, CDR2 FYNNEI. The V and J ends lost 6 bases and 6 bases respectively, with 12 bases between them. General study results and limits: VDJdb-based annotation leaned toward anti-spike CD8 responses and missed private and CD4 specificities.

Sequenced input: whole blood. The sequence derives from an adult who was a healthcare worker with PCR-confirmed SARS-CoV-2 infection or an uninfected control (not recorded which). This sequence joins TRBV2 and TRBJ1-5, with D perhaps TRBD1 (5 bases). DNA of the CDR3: TGTGCCAGCAGCGGGACTGGGGGTCAGCCCCAGCATTTT. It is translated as CASSGTGGQPQHF.